The clone carrying this TCR beta chain has only a few counts. Antigen unknown. This record comes from a study of response to subunit inactivated influenza vaccine. General study results and limits: Authors suggested each seasonal influenza vaccination recruits few new T cells.

TCRdb reprocessed the RT-PCR reads via MiXCR and lists one record per CDR3 protein. The repertoire holds a few hundred thousand distinct CDR3 sequences, with about a fifth as singletons. The sample was PBMCs from blood, taken about 20 months after vaccination. The TCR comes from a man in his fifties or sixties who received an inactivated influenza vaccine.

In DNA form, the CDR3 reads TGTGCCACCAGTGACAGGGGATACGAGACCCAGTACTTC. As protein: CATSDRGYETQYF. The V call is TRBV24-1, the J call TRBJ2-5, with D tentatively TRBD1 (6 bases). Germline assignment: CDR1 KGHDR and CDR2 SFDVKD. The V end was cut by 4 bases, the J end by 5 bases, with 10 bases between. CDR3 length: 13 amino acids.